This TCR beta chain appears in the sequencing data of a study of PD-1 blockade in classical Hodgkin lymphoma. Concerning this clone: Other nucleotide sequences in the sample specify the same CDR3.

Profiled with immunoSEQ multiplex PCR; TCRdb holds only in-frame clones, not every one. Of 50,000 to 65,000 clones listed, about 90% are singletons. This CDR3 has 10 residues. The germline CDR1 and CDR2 sequences are SNHLY and FYNNEI. V shed 8 bases and J shed 4 bases, with 6 bases lying between them. Time point noted: cycle 4 day 1 (C4D1), after less than seven weeks of nivolumab. Autologous stem cell transplantation was followed by relapse in every patient, and brentuximab vedotin exposure varied. The TCR comes from a human donor with classical Hodgkin lymphoma. Sequencing was performed on peripheral blood mononuclear cells (PBMCs), taken before the fourth cycle of nivolumab. This sequence joins TRBV2 and TRBJ2-7; D is undetermined. CDR3: CASGVYEQYF. CDR3 bases: TGTGCCAGCGGGGTTTACGAGCAGTACTTC.